This is a list of T cell receptor beta chains from one sample in a study of cytomegalovirus exposure and HLA in healthy donors. Sequencing used immunoSEQ multiplex PCR; TCRdb keeps in-frame clones, though not all of them. The sample has over 150,000 clones; around 80% are singletons. Material: PBMCs. These receptors all come from a woman aged 25 to 39 in good health and CMV-seronegative. Each CDR3 is given with its conserved first and last residue. A D gene is named only where the DNA matches it firmly. Expanded clones get a size class; other rows say once, few or many, or leave the size out.

D gene	clone size	V gene	J gene	CDR3 protein	CDR3 DNA
NA	NA	TRBV6-6	TRBJ1-5	CASRDSLISNQPQHF	TGTGCCAGCAGGGACAGCCTAATAAGCAATCAGCCCCAGCATTTT
NA	NA	TRBV11-3	TRBJ2-3	CASSLDHGDTQYF	TGTGCCAGCAGCTTAGATCACGGAGATACGCAGTATTTT
TRBD1	NA	TRBV9	TRBJ2-7	CASSESLPGTGPYEQYF	TGTGCCAGCAGCGAAAGCCTGCCGGGGACAGGGCCCTACGAGCAGTACTTC
NA	few	TRBV19	TRBJ1-1	CASQPRGQGIARDNTEAFF	TGTGCCAGTCAACCTAGGGGCCAGGGAATAGCTAGAGATAACACTGAAGCTTTCTTT
NA	once	TRBV28	TRBJ1-1	CASSPHPTTGTEAFF	TGTGCCAGCAGTCCCCACCCAACCACCGGGACTGAAGCTTTCTTT
NA	NA	TRBV7-4	TRBJ2-6	CASSSRPGSSGANVLTF	TGTGCCAGCAGCTCTCGACCCGGGAGCTCTGGGGCCAACGTCCTGACTTTC
TRBD1	NA	TRBV5-4	TRBJ2-7	CASSPGIGTGHYEQYF	TGTGCCAGCAGCCCTGGCATAGGGACAGGACACTACGAGCAGTACTTC
NA	few	TRBV7-9	TRBJ1-1	CSSSLRTANTEAFF	TGTTCCAGCAGCTTGCGGACAGCCAACACTGAAGCTTTCTTT
TRBD1	NA	TRBV19	TRBJ1-6	CASTAGGEMHSPLHF	TGTGCCAGTACTGCAGGGGGCGAGATGCATTCACCCCTCCACTTT
NA	NA	TRBV2	TRBJ1-2	CASKAQAYGYTF	TGTGCCAGCAAGGCACAGGCGTATGGCTACACCTTC
TRBD1	NA	TRBV6-6	TRBJ1-2	CASSYSGDSYGYTF	TGTGCCAGCAGTTACTCCGGGGACAGCTATGGCTACACCTTC
TRBD1	NA	TRBV28	TRBJ1-1	CASSLGNRGNTEAFF	TGTGCCAGCAGTTTAGGAAACAGGGGGAACACTGAAGCTTTCTTT
TRBD2	NA	TRBV5-6	TRBJ2-3	CASSLAGSGRGDTQYF	TGTGCCAGCAGCTTGGCCGGTAGCGGGAGAGGTGATACGCAGTATTTT
TRBD2	NA	TRBV4-3	TRBJ2-2	CASSQEFRGGDSGELFF	TGCGCCAGCAGCCAAGAGTTCCGCGGGGGGGACTCGGGGGAGCTGTTTTTT
TRBD2	NA	TRBV6-5	TRBJ2-4	CASRSSGGGKNSQYF	TGTGCCAGCAGGTCTAGCGGGGGGGGAAAAAACAGTCAGTACTTC
TRBD2	NA	TRBV27	TRBJ2-1	CASSLPPGLARAFSYNEQFF	TGTGCCAGCAGTTTACCTCCGGGACTAGCGCGCGCCTTCTCCTACAATGAGCAGTTCTTC
NA	NA	TRBV28	TRBJ2-7	CASSLAGPNEQYF	TGTGCCAGCAGTTTGGCAGGGCCCAACGAGCAGTACTTC
NA	few	TRBV7-9	TRBJ1-2	CASSFTGNGYTF	TGTGCCAGCAGCTTCACAGGGAATGGCTACACCTTC
NA	few	TRBV27	TRBJ1-2	CASSSTGAYGYTF	TGTGCCAGCAGTTCGACAGGAGCCTATGGCTACACCTTC
NA	NA	TRBV21-1	TRBJ2-7	CASSKVWDTREQYF	TGTGCCAGCAGCAAAGTATGGGACACGAGAGAGCAGTACTTC
TRBD1	once	TRBV10-3	TRBJ1-4	CAISPLPGQGTTNEKLFF	TGTGCCATCAGTCCCCTTCCGGGACAGGGGACCACTAATGAAAAACTGTTTTTT
TRBD1	NA	TRBV28	TRBJ1-4	CASSQGVLTSNEKLFF	TGTGCCAGCAGTCAGGGGGTGCTTACCTCAAATGAAAAACTGTTTTTT
TRBD1	few	TRBV5-6	TRBJ1-1	CASSLGQGAFSITEAFF	TGTGCCAGCAGCCTGGGACAGGGGGCTTTTTCGATCACTGAAGCTTTCTTT
TRBD2	NA	TRBV9	TRBJ2-7	CASSVGTSGPYEQYF	TGTGCCAGCAGCGTAGGGACTAGCGGACCGTACGAGCAGTACTTC
TRBD2	NA	TRBV27	TRBJ2-5	CASSLAGGGPGETQYF	TGTGCCAGCAGTTTGGCGGGGGGGGGACCAGGGGAGACCCAGTACTTC
NA	NA	TRBV6-5	TRBJ2-2	CASTRGSGELFF	TGTGCCAGCACCAGAGGCTCAGGGGAGCTGTTTTTT
NA	NA	TRBV6-5	TRBJ2-1	CASSYSTEGEQFF	TGTGCCAGCAGTTACTCAACAGAGGGTGAGCAGTTCTTC
TRBD1	NA	TRBV5-6	TRBJ2-7	CASSQGTGSYEQYF	TGTGCCAGCAGCCAGGGGACAGGGTCCTACGAGCAGTACTTC
TRBD2	NA	TRBV28	TRBJ2-1	CASRTSYRDEQFF	TGTGCCAGCCGGACTAGCTATCGGGATGAGCAGTTCTTC
NA	NA	TRBV5-5	TRBJ1-6	CASSLGGGDSPLHF	TGTGCCAGCAGCTTGGGGGGAGGGGATTCACCCCTCCACTTT
NA	once	TRBV4-2	TRBJ2-7	CASSQDLGASSSYEQYF	TGTGCCAGCAGCCAAGATCTAGGGGCTTCAAGCTCCTACGAGCAGTACTTC
NA	NA	TRBV5-6	TRBJ1-5	CASSVTGSNQPQHF	TGTGCCAGCAGCGTAACAGGGAGCAATCAGCCCCAGCATTTT
NA	NA	TRBV29-1	TRBJ2-7	CSGNVGPGQLYEQYF	NA
NA	few	TRBV28	TRBJ1-2	CASRQDGNYGYTF	TGTGCCAGCAGACAGGACGGAAACTATGGCTACACCTTC
NA	NA	TRBV4-2	TRBJ2-5	CASSQDEAETQYF	TGTGCCAGCAGCCAAGATGAGGCAGAGACCCAGTACTTC
TRBD2	NA	TRBV6-1	TRBJ2-2	CASSELFGGGLNTGELFF	TGTGCCAGCAGTGAATTGTTCGGGGGGGGCTTGAACACCGGGGAGCTGTTTTTT
NA	NA	TRBV7-9	TRBJ1-4	CASSLPRGGHEKLFF	TGTGCCAGCAGCTTGCCCAGGGGCGGTCATGAAAAACTGTTTTTT
NA	few	TRBV28	TRBJ2-7	CASSLGRQGSSYEQYF	TGTGCCAGCAGTTTAGGGCGTCAGGGGAGCTCCTACGAGCAGTACTTC
NA	NA	TRBV28	TRBJ2-7	CASVNPGASYEQYF	TGTGCCAGCGTTAATCCAGGGGCCTCCTACGAGCAGTACTTC
TRBD2	NA	TRBV27	TRBJ2-6	CASSSGLAGESSGANVLTF	TGTGCCAGCAGTTCCGGACTAGCGGGAGAGAGCTCTGGGGCCAACGTCCTGACTTTC
TRBD2	NA	TRBV7-2	TRBJ2-5	CASSLVAGTSGSQETQYF	TGTGCCAGCAGCTTAGTTGCCGGGACTAGCGGGAGCCAAGAGACCCAGTACTTC
TRBD2	NA	TRBV5-1	TRBJ2-1	CASSQTSGVSSYNEQFF	TGCGCCAGCAGCCAGACTAGCGGGGTGAGCTCCTACAATGAGCAGTTCTTC
NA	once	TRBV20-1	TRBJ2-7	CSWDTGYEQYF	TGCAGCTGGGACACGGGCTACGAGCAGTACTTC
NA	NA	TRBV4-3	TRBJ1-1	CASSQTRVTEAFF	TGCGCCAGCAGCCAAACCAGGGTCACTGAAGCTTTCTTT
NA	NA	TRBV18	TRBJ2-1	CASSPLQGEDEQFF	TGTGCCAGCTCACCTCTCCAGGGTGAGGATGAGCAGTTCTTC
TRBD2	NA	TRBV27	TRBJ2-1	CASSTGGGLAYNEQFF	TGTGCCAGCAGTACGGGGGGAGGGCTAGCCTACAATGAGCAGTTCTTC
NA	few	TRBV28	TRBJ2-2	CASSFSTGELFF	TGTGCCAGCAGTTTCAGCACCGGGGAGCTGTTTTTT
TRBD1	NA	TRBV28	TRBJ1-2	CASSSIDRDSNYGYTF	TGTGCCAGCAGTTCTATCGACCGGGACAGCAACTATGGCTACACCTTC
TRBD1	NA	TRBV5-4	TRBJ2-3	CASSTWTGTDTQYF	TGTGCCAGCAGCACTTGGACAGGGACGGATACGCAGTATTTT
TRBD1	NA	TRBV6-1	TRBJ2-7	CASSAGQGSSYEQYF	TGTGCCAGCAGTGCGGGACAGGGGAGCTCCTACGAGCAGTACTTC
NA	once	TRBV7-2	TRBJ1-2	CASSLVPSGYGYTF	TGTGCCAGCAGCTTAGTACCATCGGGGTATGGCTACACCTTC
TRBD2	NA	TRBV27	TRBJ2-7	CASSLLSSGSYNEQYF	TGTGCCAGCAGTTTATTAAGTAGCGGGAGTTACAACGAGCAGTACTTC
TRBD1	few	TRBV28	TRBJ2-7	CASSAGTGTSYEQYF	TGTGCCAGCAGTGCCGGGACAGGGACTTCCTACGAGCAGTACTTC